This TCR beta chain came from a study of shared clonotypes between healthy human individuals. Across the whole study: There were three CD4 naive, three CD4 memory, two CD8 naive and one CD8 memory plates per donor. Findings of the study overall: Estimated richness values were generally larger in naive subsets than in memory subsets. The study found approximately 5% of naive CD4 clonotypes shared across several donors.

Genomic DNA from each subset was divided evenly over several immunoSEQ plates. Here immunoSEQ multiplex PCR was the method, and the copy in TCRdb shows in-frame clones only, minus some. The table lists approximately 1,000,000 clones, around three quarters of them singletons. Concerning this clone itself: No antigen is known for it.

Per the germline V gene, CDR1 is GTSNPN and CDR2 is SVGIG (reference sequence). This CDR3 region has 16 residues. V lost 2 bases and J lost 4, with 19 bases in between. The TCR originated in a man aged 18 to 29 in good health. Some clones in this sample may be carry-over from other donors' samples. The J gene is TRBJ2-3, the V gene TRBV30; maybe TRBD2 (5 bases). Sequencing was carried out using memory CD4+ T cells from PBMCs. Subset noted: CD45RA-negative fraction. The CDR3 protein is CAWSSRAGTGADTQYF. The CDR3 DNA sequence: TGTGCCTGGAGTTCTAGGGCAGGAACCGGGGCAGATACGCAGTATTTT.